This T cell receptor beta chain was sequenced in a study of T cells in Graves' hyperthyroidism and ophthalmopathy (dated by TCRdb to the late 2010s). With respect to the entire study: To identify TCR V-J signatures that set the groups apart, the researchers used a discovery cohort of approximately 98 patients, made up of roughly 45 with Graves' ophthalmopathy and about 59 with stable Graves' hyperthyroidism. The 75 to 100 discovery patients were randomly split 7:3 into training and test sets. An independent validation cohort of under 20 hyperthyroidism patients and approximately 17 patients who later progressed to ophthalmopathy tested prospective prediction of ophthalmopathy. TCR Vbeta CDR3 sequencing of 130 to 150 peripheral blood samples (43 ophthalmopathy, 75 hyperthyroidism and around 17 progressor patients) is reported in the paper. Once sampling was done, hyperthyroidism patients were given methimazole at a starting dose of 30 mg daily, whereas ophthalmopathy patients were given high-dose intravenous methylprednisolone. Thyroid tissue and blood T-cell repertoires from several Graves' hyperthyroidism patients were also compared in the study.

Here V drops 4 bases and J drops 13 bases, and the junction holds 6 bases not matched to any gene. The CDR3 has 13 amino acids, counting the end cysteine and phenylalanine. Solely the CDR3 DNA is kept, with 39 bases framed from the first base. CDR1 and CDR2, per the germline V gene, are SNHLY and FYNNEI. Stable Graves' hyperthyroidism was defined as no progression to ophthalmopathy during 18 months of follow-up. The hyperthyroidism patients were between 18 and 65 years old and newly diagnosed, with a disease duration of less than 2 months. Any patient with an uncontrolled infection, another autoimmune disease, pregnancy or lactation was excluded. Diagnoses relied on clinical symptoms, serum thyroxine and TRAb, thyroid ultrasound and orbital computed tomography. Total RNA was extracted with Trizol reagent, and quality was checked on an Agilent 2100 Bioanalyzer. Turning to this clonotype: Its antigen target is currently unknown. No base-level quality is on record; no much larger clone is a single base apart.

Amplification of TCR beta CDR3 regions was carried out from RNA transcripts. For the first round of RT-PCR on the TCR CDR3, the HTBI primer set was used together with the Qiagen OneStep RT-PCR kit. A second multiplex PCR round built the libraries, followed by size selection and purification. The libraries were sequenced on an Illumina HiSeq2000 using paired-end 100 bp reads. As for the authors' bioinformatics: SOAPnuke was used to process the raw data, throwing out any read that contained adapters or uncalled bases, had a mean Phred below 15, or lacked an exact constant-primer or identifier match. COPE v1.2.5 was used to merge the high-quality paired reads, and each unique nucleotide sequence was defined as a clonotype. Clonotypes were aligned to IMGT TRBV, TRBD and TRBJ reference segments using MiTCR v1.1. Only V-J combinations with frequency above 0.0001, covering about 99% of repertoires, were analysed. The TCS score was defined as F50 (clonal expansion) divided by E x V (chaos), with BLOSUM62-based TCRdist calculated between CDR3 peptides within each V-J. Welch's t-statistics and random forest reduced several hundred V-J features to roughly 13, which were used in a naive Bayes classifier (R e1071). The similarity between thyroid and blood repertoires was quantified using the Morisita-Horn index. TCRdb itself trimmed the public reads at Q25 with fastp, ran MiXCR and retained productive beta chains. Entries that share a CDR3 protein sequence are merged under the most common genes and DNA. In this record, the V and J calls reflect TCRdb's handling and not the investigators' own analysis. The sample table records a few hundred thousand distinct CDR3 sequences; around 46% of these occur just once. Of the sample, around 8% falls within the top ten clones.

Broader findings and caveats from the paper: A model built on a 13 V-J signature distinguished ophthalmopathy from stable hyperthyroidism, reaching about 88% sensitivity and about 81% specificity in cross-validation and 80%/75% in testing. Most expanded thyroid clonotypes (frequency above 0.001) were also found in blood, which suggests that blood repertoires may mirror thyroid immune responses. Sample size was not statistically predetermined, and investigators were not blinded to group allocation. In validation, the model predicted progression to ophthalmopathy with just under 71% sensitivity and less than 80% specificity, a median of 6.5 months before onset.

This TCR was recovered from a woman under 30 with Graves' hyperthyroidism. Specimen: peripheral blood or thyroid tissue (not recorded which). The sequence is built from TRBV2 and TRBJ1-6, with 8 bases in between that match TRBD1. The DNA sequence reads TGTGCCAGCAGTGTACAGGGGGGTCAGCCCCTCCACTTT. It specifies CASSVQGGQPLHF.